This T cell receptor (beta chain) was sequenced in a study of siplizumab effects on memory and regulatory T cells. Some clones are missing from TCRdb's copy, which holds only in-frame ones; the method was immunoSEQ multiplex PCR. The top ten hold roughly 0.62% of the sample, which has around 100,000 clones, over 90% seen once. The V end lost 7 bases, the J end lost 7 bases, and 17 bases lay between the germline ends. The CDR3 has 13 residues. CDR1 is SGHAT, CDR2 FQNNGV, per germline. General study points: The alloreactive clones that mapped to unstimulated subsets made up only a minor fraction.

On this clone: No antigen is known for it.

The chain links TRBV11-2 to TRBJ2-7; tentatively, D is TRBD2 (5 bases). The source is a human donor in good health. Source material: Tregs sorted from blood. CDR3 bases: TGTGCCAGCACCGGACTTCTCACGGGGGAGCAGTACTTC. It specifies CASTGLLTGEQYF.